This entry concerns a single T cell receptor (beta chain). This specimen belongs to a study of a mutant IDH1 vaccine in newly diagnosed glioma. Across the whole study: Patients' prior therapy spanned radiotherapy, temozolomide, or both; most underwent both.

The CDR3 consists of 14 residues. Germline CDR1 reads SGHRS; CDR2 reads YFSETQ. Between the trimmed V and J ends, which lost 0 bases and 2 bases, there was a span of 5 bases. Time point indicated: baseline, week 1 (first vaccination visit). Indicated treatment: pre-vaccination baseline after standard-of-care therapy. Clones were read by immunoSEQ multiplex PCR, and TCRdb kept only the in-frame ones, dropping some. This sample has tens of thousands of clones, with over 70% found just once. This material consisted of peripheral blood mononuclear cells (PBMCs), taken from a glioma patient treated with radiotherapy, temozolomide or both. The genes are TRBV5-1 and TRBJ2-2; D not certain. The sequence derives from a woman younger than 35 with glioma. Some clones in this sample may be carry-over from other donors' samples. As DNA, the CDR3 is TGCGCCAGCAGCTTGGCCAGAAACACCGGGGAGCTGTTTTTT. It specifies CASSLARNTGELFF.